The 20 T cell receptor beta chains presented below share a single source sample, sequenced in a study of OX40 agonist ivuxolimab in advanced cancers. Method: immunoSEQ multiplex PCR; TCRdb's copy keeps in-frame clones and lacks some. The table lists 82,000 or so clones, roughly 92% of them singletons, with roughly 1.1% in the top ten. The specimen was CD4+ or CD8+ T cells sorted from blood, collected in a trial of the OX40 agonist ivuxolimab. Receptors originate from an adult with an advanced solid tumor such as melanoma, head and neck, liver or kidney cancer.

The chain employs TRBV9 and TRBJ2-1; D is ambiguous. Germline CDR1 is SGDLS and CDR2 is YYNGEE. V lost 4 bases, J lost 2 bases, and 4 bases lay in between. This CDR3 has 12 residues. This CDR3 is CASSQTYNEQFF. CDR3 bases: TGTGCCAGCAGCCAGACCTACAATGAGCAGTTCTTC.

This rearrangement joins TRBV11-3 to TRBJ2-1; 12 bases are a match to TRBD1. The germline V gene encodes CDR1 SGHNT and CDR2 YENEEA. V dropped 0 bases and J dropped 6; count of bases not matched to a gene: 6. The CDR3 loop spans 17 amino acids. CDR3 sequence reads: CASSLEGQGAKGNEQFF. Written as DNA, the CDR3 is TGTGCCAGCAGCTTAGAGGGACAGGGGGCAAAGGGCAATGAGCAGTTCTTC. The whole variable domain, filled in from reference TRBV11-3 and TRBJ2-1, reads EAGVVQSPRYKIIEKKQPVAFWCNPISGHNTLYWYLQNLGQGPELLIRYENEEAVDDSQLPKDRFSAERLKGVDSTLKIQPAELGDSAVYLCASSLEGQGAKGNEQFFGPGTRLTVL.

This sequence joins TRBV5-1 and TRBJ2-3; perhaps TRBD1 as D (6 bases). Germline CDR1 and CDR2: SGHRS and YFSETQ. The CDR3 has 17 amino acids. Trimming took 2 bases from V and 0 from J, leaving 16 bases between them. The CDR3: CASSFTGTTSSTDTQYF. Here the CDR3 DNA reads TGCGCCAGCAGCTTCACCGGGACAACCTCTAGCACAGATACGCAGTATTTT.

The DNA for the CDR3 is TGTGCCAGCAATGGGGCTGGCAGGTTTTACAACACTGAAGCTTTCTTT. It codes for CASNGAGRFYNTEAFF. The rearrangement links TRBV2 to TRBJ1-1, with D possibly TRBD1 on 5 matching bases. Trimming removed 7 bases from V and 2 bases from J, with 20 bases in between. CDR3 size: 16 residues. The germline CDR1 and CDR2 sequences are SNHLY and FYNNEI.

CDR3 nucleotide sequence: TGCGCCAGCAGCCAAGATATAGGAGGGCTTGGGAACACCATATATTTT. Its protein is CASSQDIGGLGNTIYF. V and J are TRBV4-1 and TRBJ1-3; D gene unclear. Trimming removed 0 bases at V and 7 bases at J, with 16 bases between. Germline V gene sequence: CDR1 MGHRA, CDR2 YSYEKL. CDR3 length equals 16 residues.

CDR3 region: CASSRGVQETQYF. CDR3 DNA sequence: TGCGCCAGCAGCCGGGGAGTCCAAGAGACCCAGTACTTC. J is TRBJ2-5 and V is TRBV4-1; possibly TRBD2 for D (5 bases). Germline V gene data show CDR1 as MGHRA and CDR2 as YSYEKL. V lost 4 bases and J lost 1, with 7 bases in between. The CDR3 runs 13 residues.

This clone was recorded only once. The chain couples TRBV4-1 to TRBJ2-7; D is perhaps TRBD1 (6 bases). Deletions cut 2 bases from V and 1 base from J, with 12 bases between. This CDR3 comprises 15 residues. Germline V lookup: CDR1 MGHRA, CDR2 YSYEKL. As DNA, the CDR3 is TGCGCCAGCAGCCAACGTCAGGACAGATCCTACGAGCAGTACTTC. This encodes CASSQRQDRSYEQYF.

The V gene is TRBV7-8, the J gene TRBJ2-1, with 7 nucleotides matching TRBD2. Germline values: CDR1 SGHVS, CDR2 FQNEAQ. The CDR3 sequence is 14 residues long. Unmatched junction bases numbered 4, after V lost 5 bases and J lost 3 bases. The CDR3: CASSLWGGYNEQFF. CDR3 DNA sequence: TGTGCCAGCAGCCTCTGGGGGGGCTACAATGAGCAGTTCTTC.

This clone was seen once. The CDR3 DNA follows: TGTGCTTCAGGAGGCTTTTCTGGGCAGTATTTT. As protein: CASGGFSGQYF. This sequence joins TRBV28 and TRBJ2-3; the D gene is possibly TRBD2 (5 bases). The CDR3 is made up of 11 amino acids. Looked up from germline, CDR1 is MDHEN and CDR2 is SYDVKM. The complete variable domain, with remaining parts taken from reference TRBV28 and TRBJ2-3, reads DVKVTQSSRYLVKRTGEKVFLECVQDMDHENMFWYRQDPGLGLRLIYFSYDVKMKEKGDIPEGYSVSREKKERFSLILESASTNQTSMYLCASGGFSGQYFGPGTRLTVL.

The gene calls are TRBV7-2 and TRBJ2-3, with D maybe TRBD2 (6 bases). Germline CDR1 reads SGHTA; CDR2 reads FQGNSA. The germline V and J ends were trimmed by 5 bases and 2 bases, with 14 bases remaining between them. CDR3 size: 15 residues. CDR3 protein: CASSTLGLFTDTQYF. CDR3 DNA: TGTGCCAGCAGCACCCTGGGACTTTTCACAGATACGCAGTATTTT.

The CDR3 reads CASNPTDPSSYEQYF. CDR3 DNA: TGCGCCAGCAACCCCACGGACCCCAGCTCCTACGAGCAGTACTTC. The genes are TRBV5-1 and TRBJ2-7; no reliable D call. Germline CDR1 and CDR2: SGHRS and YFSETQ. The CDR3 runs 15 residues. The V end was cut by 6 bases, the J end by 0 bases, with 16 bases between.

The chain links TRBV7-8 to TRBJ2-5; D tentatively fits TRBD1 or TRBD2 (5 bases each). The germline gives CDR1 SGHVS, CDR2 FQNEAQ. V was clipped by 1 base and J by 5 bases, with 17 bases between them. This CDR3 comprises 16 residues. This CDR3 reads CASSLDLLGRLETQYF. The CDR3 region has the DNA TGTGCCAGCAGCTTAGACCTTCTGGGACGCTTGGAGACCCAGTACTTC.

J is TRBJ2-7 and V is TRBV7-2; 12 bases agree with TRBD2. Trimming removed 4 bases from V and 2 bases from J; junction bases left unmatched: 3. CDR1 is SGHTA and CDR2 is FQGNSA in the germline V gene. The CDR3 runs to 15 residues. The CDR3: CASSSGLAGTYEQYF. Written as DNA, the CDR3 is TGTGCCAGCAGCTCAGGACTAGCGGGAACCTACGAGCAGTACTTC.

The chain employs TRBV6-1 and TRBJ2-5; unclear D gene. The CDR3 loop spans 13 amino acids. The germline CDR1 and CDR2 sequences are MNHNS and SASEGT. Between the trimmed V and J ends, which lost 2 bases and 5 bases, there was a span of 9 bases. Here the CDR3 reads CASSEFPKETQYF. Here the CDR3 DNA reads TGTGCCAGCAGTGAATTTCCTAAGGAGACCCAGTACTTC.

V is TRBV5-1 and J is TRBJ1-1; D might be TRBD1 (5 bases). The CDR3 runs 15 residues. Germline V lookup: CDR1 SGHRS, CDR2 YFSETQ. V was pared by 0 bases and J by 0 bases, with 9 bases between. The DNA for the CDR3 is TGCGCCAGCAGCTTGGCCGCAGGGTTGAACACTGAAGCTTTCTTT. This encodes CASSLAAGLNTEAFF.

The chain couples TRBV2 to TRBJ1-6; tentatively, D is TRBD1 (5 bases). Trimming pared 7 bases from V and 7 bases from J, leaving 14 bases between. Germline CDR1 SNHLY, CDR2 FYNNEI. This CDR3 spans 14 amino acids. The CDR3 reads CASTPQGGNSPLHF. For the CDR3, the DNA is TGTGCCAGCACCCCGCAGGGAGGGAATTCACCCCTCCACTTT.

In its sample, this clone was seen a few times. V is TRBV2 and J is TRBJ2-2; 10 nucleotides agree with TRBD1. V trimming: 6 bases; J trimming: 4 bases; junction bases outside the gene matches: 8. Per germline, CDR1 SNHLY and CDR2 FYNNEI. CDR3 length: 16 residues. The CDR3 region has the DNA TGTGCCAGCAGCATTGACAGGGGGCGGGCCACCGGGGAGCTGTTTTTT. Its protein is CASSIDRGRATGELFF.

This chain links TRBV6-5 with TRBJ1-2; tentative D call: TRBD1 (5 bases). V was clipped by 3 bases and J by 4 bases, with 18 bases between them. The CDR3 extends over 16 amino acids. The germline CDR1 and CDR2 sequences are MNHEY and SVGAGI. CDR3 in DNA: TGTGCCAGCAGTTATACAACCGCGGGGGGAGGCTATGGCTACACCTTC. As protein: CASSYTTAGGGYGYTF.

The chain is built from TRBV7-2 and TRBJ2-7; 14 bases match TRBD2. CDR1 and CDR2 (germline): SGHTA, FQGNSA. There are 15 residues in the CDR3. Trimming at V came to 4 bases and at J to 6 bases, leaving 5 bases not matched to a gene. CDR3 DNA sequence: TGTGCCAGCAGCTCGGGACTAGCGGGAGTGGGCGAGCAGTACTTC. This sequence encodes CASSSGLAGVGEQYF.

This chain links TRBV2 with TRBJ2-7; the match to TRBD1 covers 7 bases. The length of the CDR3 is 14 residues. CDR1 is SNHLY and CDR2 is FYNNEI in the germline V gene. V lost 9 bases, J lost 0 bases, and 8 bases stayed unmatched. CDR3 nucleotide sequence: TGTGCCAGTGGACTGGACAGGAGCTCCTACGAGCAGTACTTC. As protein: CASGLDRSSYEQYF.